This T cell receptor (beta chain) was recovered during a study of T cell changes during pregnancy in multiple sclerosis. The CDR3 contains 23 residues. Per germline, CDR1 LNHDA and CDR2 SQIVND (reference sequence). J was trimmed by 3 bases and V by 3 bases; bases with no gene match: 30. Data came from immunoSEQ multiplex PCR; TCRdb stores just in-frame clones and leaves some out. Of 35,000 to 40,000 clones in the sample, around 90% are singletons; the top ten hold roughly 5%. The chain joins TRBV19 to TRBJ2-5; 8 nucleotides agree with TRBD2. The source was CD8+ T cells from peripheral blood mononuclear cells, collected in the third trimester of pregnancy. The clonotype originates from a female donor with multiple sclerosis, enrolled in a pregnancy study. Written as DNA, the CDR3 is TGTGCCAGTAGTATGTCGCCCTTCAGCGGGAGTAAAAGAACGGATCTACCAAAAGAGACCCAGTACTTC. Translated: CASSMSPFSGSKRTDLPKETQYF.